This T cell receptor beta chain was documented in a study of CD8 T cells in ankylosing spondylitis. Regarding the study as a whole: Matched ankylosing spondylitis synovial fluid reportedly contained a significantly enriched population of disease-linked clones. Ankylosing spondylitis blood seemed to carry a telltale TCR beta motif made of eight or nine highly homologous variants.

CDR1 SGHVS and CDR2 FQNEAQ come from the germline V gene. This CDR3 is 14 amino acids long. Trimming pared 8 bases from V and 1 base from J, leaving 14 bases between. This clonotype was seen only a few times. What it binds is not known. Libraries for TCR beta were made by quantitative 5'-RACE with molecular barcodes. TCRdb re-analysed the 5' RACE reads in MiXCR, keeping a single row per CDR3 protein. The table shows about 96,000 distinct CDR3 sequences, with 8.5% to 9% occurring only once. This chain uses TRBV7-8 with TRBJ1-1; D is possibly TRBD1 (6 bases). This receptor was obtained from a male donor with ankylosing spondylitis or in good health (not recorded which). Specimen: blood, either unsorted or a sorted T cell fraction (not recorded which). The CDR3 DNA follows: TGTGCCAGCCTTCAGGGACATGCGAACACTGAAGCTTTCTTT. Protein product: CASLQGHANTEAFF.